This is a list of T cell receptor beta chains from one sample in a study of glioma-infiltrating T cells after dendritic cell vaccination. Using immunoSEQ multiplex PCR, the repertoire was profiled, and TCRdb retains in-frame clones only, with some absent. Of 50,000 to 60,000 clones in the sample, approximately 83% were seen once. Here the sequenced sample was blood, taken after dendritic cell vaccination. Receptors were obtained from a human donor with glioblastoma. The CDR3 runs from the conserved cysteine through the conserved F or W. The D gene is left open where the match is weak. Some rows mark clone size as missing; the rest say once, few, many or name a class of expanded clone.

v_gene	abundance	d_gene	j_gene	CDR3aa	CDR3nt
TRBV5-4	-	-	TRBJ2-3	CASSLKGGAADTQYF	TGTGCCAGCAGCTTGAAAGGCGGGGCGGCAGATACGCAGTATTTT
TRBV5-1	-	-	TRBJ2-1	CASSPQLAYDNEQFF	TGCGCCAGCAGTCCCCAACTAGCCTATGACAATGAGCAGTTCTTC
TRBV19	-	-	TRBJ1-2	CASSNRQVANYGYTF	TGTGCCAGTAGTAACCGGCAGGTGGCTAACTATGGCTACACCTTC
TRBV5-1	-	-	TRBJ1-3	CASSIMGGDSGNTIYF	TGCGCCAGCAGCATAATGGGGGGGGACTCTGGAAACACCATATATTTT
TRBV10-3	few	-	TRBJ1-1	CAISESTDLNTEAFF	TGTGCCATCAGTGAGTCGACAGATCTGAACACTGAAGCTTTCTTT
TRBV6-5	-	-	TRBJ2-7	CASARGEPYEQYF	TGTGCCAGCGCCCGGGGAGAACCCTACGAGCAGTACTTC
TRBV15	-	-	TRBJ2-7	CATSRAGSAGIEQYF	TGTGCCACCAGCAGAGCGGGATCCGCCGGAATTGAGCAGTACTTC
TRBV10-2	-	TRBD2	TRBJ2-5	CASTGGGLVVTQYF	TGCGCCAGCACTGGCGGGGGGCTGGTTGTGACCCAGTACTTC
TRBV12-1	-	-	TRBJ2-6	CASSASSRTKSGQRLTF	TGTGCCAGCAGCGCGTCTAGTAGGACAAAGTCGGGCCAACGTCTAACTTTC
TRBV13	-	-	TRBJ1-3	CASRPLYSGNTIYF	TGTGCCAGCAGGCCCCTCTACTCTGGAAACACCATATATTTT